The text below deals with one T cell receptor (beta chain). Antigen unknown. The J segment lost 8 bases and the V segment lost 1 base, leaving 7 bases of the junction unmatched. The CDR3 totals 16 residues. The germline V gene has CDR1 SGHRS and CDR2 YFSETQ. The entry originates in a study of cytomegalovirus exposure and HLA in healthy donors. Study-wide results and caveats: A list of more than 150 TCR beta chains associated with cytomegalovirus was given. In an earlier analysis, about 87% or about 30%: the productive usage of most TCR beta V segments. Reports credit the classifier with highly specific, highly sensitive diagnosis of cytomegalovirus status.

Researchers ran the PCR with 60 Vbeta and 13 Jbeta primers. The protocol was immunoSEQ multiplex PCR, while the TCRdb copy is restricted to in-frame clones and leaves out a portion. Among approximately 150,000 clones listed, about three quarters were seen once. The donors (healthy individuals) were bone marrow donors. The receptor's source is a woman in her thirties or forties in good health and CMV-seropositive. V and J are TRBV5-1 and TRBJ2-1; 12 nucleotides align to TRBD1. The specimen sequenced was PBMCs. CDR3 sequence reads: CASSLPGTGGADEQFF. As DNA, the CDR3 is TGCGCCAGCAGCTTGCCCGGGACAGGGGGCGCGGATGAGCAGTTCTTC. Combining the CDR3 with reference TRBV5-1 and TRBJ2-1 gives the whole variable domain KAGVTQTPRYLIKTRGQQVTLSCSPISGHRSVSWYQQTPGQGLQFLFEYFSETQRNKGNFPGRFSGRQFSNSRSEMNVSTLELGDSALYLCASSLPGTGGADEQFFGPGTRLTVL.